A single sample is the source of the 30 T cell receptor beta chains below, sequenced in a study of shared clonotypes between healthy human individuals. The method was immunoSEQ multiplex PCR; TCRdb's version includes in-frame clones alone and lacks a portion of them. The sample records some 790,000 clones, 55% to 80% being singletons. The sample was memory CD4+ T cells sorted from blood. The sample's subset: CD45RA-negative fraction. The receptors come from a woman between 25 and 40 years old in good health.

The gene calls are TRBV7-2 and TRBJ1-1; no clear D. CDR1 and CDR2 from the germline V gene are SGHTA and FQGNSA. This CDR3 has 15 amino acids. V shed 1 base and J shed 0 bases, with 9 bases lying between them. Written as DNA, the CDR3 is TGTGCCAGCAGCTTAGTTCAGTTATTGAACACTGAAGCTTTCTTT. It encodes CASSLVQLLNTEAFF.

The V call is TRBV11-2, the J call TRBJ2-2; D call uncertain. Trimming took 1 base from V and 6 from J, leaving 9 bases between them. The CDR3 covers 14 residues. Germline V gene lookup returns CDR1 SGHAT and CDR2 FQNNGV. In DNA form, the CDR3 reads TGTGCCAGCAGCTTAGTTCCCGGCGCCGGGGAGCTGTTTTTT. Protein product: CASSLVPGAGELFF. The variable domain in full, completed from reference TRBV11-2 and TRBJ2-2, reads EAGVAQSPRYKIIEKRQSVAFWCNPISGHATLYWYQQILGQGPKLLIQFQNNGVVDDSQLPKDRFSAERLKGVDSTLKIQPAKLEDSAVYLCASSLVPGAGELFFGEGSRLTVL.

The chain combines TRBV4-2 with TRBJ1-4; D remains unclear. The germline gives CDR1 LGHNA, CDR2 YNFKEQ. The CDR3 spans 16 residues. V dropped 0 bases and J dropped 8 bases, with 16 bases sitting between them. The CDR3 loop is CASSQDLHRLTEKLFF. The CDR3 bases are TGTGCCAGCAGCCAAGATTTGCACAGACTAACCGAAAAACTGTTTTTT.

The chain joins TRBV18 to TRBJ2-5; 7 bases are shared with TRBD1. The CDR3 is 14 residues long. The germline gives CDR1 KGHSH, CDR2 LQKENI. The V and J ends lost 5 bases and 4 bases, in that order; junction bases with no gene match: 7. CDR3 DNA sequence: TGTGCCAGCTCATCGAGACAGGGTCGAGAGACCCAGTACTTC. Protein sequence: CASSSRQGRETQYF.

The rearrangement joins TRBV19 to TRBJ2-7; 10 bases line up with TRBD1. The CDR3 is 14 residues long. Germline V CDR1 and CDR2: LNHDA, SQIVND (reference sequence). V lost 9 bases to trimming and J lost 2 bases; unmatched junction nucleotides: 7. CDR3 sequence reads: CASKPGTGAYEQYF. As DNA, the CDR3 is TGTGCCAGCAAACCCGGGACAGGGGCCTACGAGCAGTACTTC.

The chain has TRBV28 and TRBJ1-1; TRBD1 matches at 7 bases. Germline trimming cut 8 bases from V and 5 bases from J; bases unmatched to any gene: 8. CDR1 is MDHEN and CDR2 is SYDVKM in the germline V gene. The CDR3 runs 13 residues. CDR3 coding DNA: TGTGCCAGCCTCCGACAGGGCTCGACTGAAGCTTTCTTT. It codes for CASLRQGSTEAFF.

V is TRBV28 and J is TRBJ2-1, with D tentatively TRBD1 or TRBD2 (5 bases each). This CDR3 has 15 amino acids. V dropped 6 bases and J dropped 6 bases, with 18 bases sitting between them. Germline lookup yields CDR1 MDHEN and CDR2 SYDVKM. CDR3: CASRGDHGRFNEQFF. For the CDR3, the DNA is TGTGCCAGCAGGGGGGATCACGGACGGTTCAATGAGCAGTTCTTC. Filled out from reference TRBV28 and TRBJ2-1, the complete variable domain reads DVKVTQSSRYLVKRTGEKVFLECVQDMDHENMFWYRQDPGLGLRLIYFSYDVKMKEKGDIPEGYSVSREKKERFSLILESASTNQTSMYLCASRGDHGRFNEQFFGPGTRLTVL.

This chain uses TRBV28 with TRBJ1-4; possible D gene TRBD1, 5 bases. The V and J ends lost 6 bases and 8 bases respectively, with 16 bases between them. This CDR3 is built from 14 residues. Germline V gives CDR1 MDHEN, CDR2 SYDVKM. CDR3 region: CASRTVGRGEKLFF. CDR3 DNA sequence: TGTGCCAGCAGGACAGTTGGGCGTGGGGAAAAACTGTTTTTT.

The gene calls are TRBV2 and TRBJ1-1; no clear D. V was trimmed by 0 bases and J by 4 bases, leaving 9 bases between them. The CDR3 length is 14 residues. Per the germline V gene, CDR1 is SNHLY and CDR2 is FYNNEI. CDR3: CASSEAGRTTEAFF. The CDR3 DNA sequence: TGTGCCAGCAGTGAAGCTGGGCGGACCACTGAAGCTTTCTTT.

The CDR3 protein is CASRGGDGYTF. The DNA of the CDR3 is TGTGCCAGCCGCGGGGGAGATGGCTACACCTTC. This chain uses TRBV13 with TRBJ1-2; D possibly corresponds to TRBD1 (5 bases). Germline lookup yields CDR1 PRHDT and CDR2 FYEKMQ (reference sequence). Trimming took 8 bases from V and 6 from J, leaving 10 bases between them. The CDR3 runs 11 residues.

The V gene is TRBV5-4, the J gene TRBJ2-2, with D perhaps TRBD1 (6 bases). This CDR3 is built from 11 residues. Germline CDR1 and CDR2: SGHNT and YYREEE (reference sequence). Trimming took off 9 bases at V and 6 bases at J, with 9 bases between the two ends. In DNA form, the CDR3 reads TGTGCCACCGAGGGGGCCGGGGAGCTGTTTTTT. It yields the protein CATEGAGELFF.

The CDR3 nucleotides are TGTGCCAGCCTACGGACAGGGGATGGCTACACCTTC. Residues: CASLRTGDGYTF. The chain has TRBV28 and TRBJ1-2; 9 nucleotides match TRBD1. Germline V gives CDR1 MDHEN, CDR2 SYDVKM. The CDR3 contains 12 residues. Unmatched junction bases numbered 4, after V lost 8 bases and J lost 6 bases.

This clone appeared a single time. The chain links TRBV11-2 to TRBJ2-3; TRBD2 matches 9 bases. Trimming cost V 2 bases and J 6 bases; bases outside gene matches: 6. CDR3 length: 15 residues. In germline, CDR1 is SGHAT, CDR2 FQNNGV. CDR3 bases: TGTGCCAGCAGCTTATTAGCGGGAGTGTTGGATACGCAGTATTTT. It codes for CASSLLAGVLDTQYF. Together with reference TRBV11-2 and TRBJ2-3, the CDR3 gives the full variable domain: EAGVAQSPRYKIIEKRQSVAFWCNPISGHATLYWYQQILGQGPKLLIQFQNNGVVDDSQLPKDRFSAERLKGVDSTLKIQPAKLEDSAVYLCASSLLAGVLDTQYFGPGTRLTVL.

This sequence joins TRBV18 and TRBJ1-5; 8 bases fit TRBD1. The CDR3 has 16 residues. Germline CDR1 reads KGHSH; CDR2 reads LQKENI. Unmatched junction bases numbered 6, after V lost 3 bases and J lost 2 bases. CDR3 in amino acids: CASSPTGVGGNQPQHF. Written as DNA, the CDR3 is TGTGCCAGCTCACCGACAGGGGTAGGGGGCAATCAGCCCCAGCATTTT.

A single count supports this clone. The CDR3 sequence: CASSRLSGGNQPQHF. CDR3 DNA: TGTGCCAGCAGCCGCCTATCAGGGGGGAATCAGCCCCAGCATTTT. The J gene is TRBJ1-5, the V gene TRBV7-6; 7 bases match TRBD1. J lost 4 bases, V lost 5 bases, and 8 bases had no gene match. CDR1 and CDR2 (germline): SGHVS, FNYEAQ. The CDR3 has 15 residues.

The chain links TRBV7-8 to TRBJ2-7; 8 bases align to TRBD1. The CDR3 length is 13 residues. CDR1 and CDR2 (germline): SGHVS, FQNEAQ. With V trimmed by 4 bases and J by 6 bases, 5 bases remained unmatched. CDR3 DNA: TGTGCCAGCAGCTACGACAGGGGACGCGAGCAGTACTTC. Translated, it gives CASSYDRGREQYF.

This chain uses TRBV7-8 with TRBJ2-3; TRBD2 agrees at 8 bases. The CDR3 length is 14 residues. Germline CDR1 SGHVS, CDR2 FQNEAQ. With 5 bases clipped from V and 5 bases from J, the junction kept 6 bases outside the gene matches. CDR3: CASSAREGQDTQYF. CDR3 in DNA: TGTGCCAGCAGCGCACGGGAGGGCCAAGATACGCAGTATTTT.

The sample holds a few counts of this clone. The chain links TRBV14 to TRBJ1-2, with a tentative D call TRBD1 (6 bases). Germline CDR1 SGHDN, CDR2 FVKESK. The CDR3 length is 15 residues. Trimming left V 4 bases short and J 7 bases short, with 19 bases between. The CDR3 protein is CASSPLGVRGRGYTF. The CDR3 DNA reads TGTGCCAGCAGCCCCCTCGGGGTCAGGGGACGTGGCTACACCTTC.

The chain combines TRBV2 with TRBJ2-5; D is unclear. The ends were cut back, 6 bases at V and 4 bases at J, with 12 bases in the middle. This CDR3 comprises 13 residues. CDR1 is SNHLY and CDR2 is FYNNEI in the germline V gene. The CDR3 nucleotides read TGTGCCAGCAGAGCTCGGAACGCAGAGACCCAGTACTTC. It specifies CASRARNAETQYF.

This chain uses TRBV4-2 with TRBJ2-1; either TRBD1 or TRBD2 may fit D (5 bases each). V shed 1 base and J shed 5 bases, with 12 bases lying between them. In germline, CDR1 is LGHNA, CDR2 YNFKEQ. This CDR3 has 15 residues. CDR3 in DNA: TGTGCCAGCAGCCAAGTCAGGGACCTACACAATGAGCAGTTCTTC. Protein sequence: CASSQVRDLHNEQFF.

This clone has more than one count but fewer than ten. This CDR3 reads CASSQARTDGNTIYF. CDR3 nucleotides: TGTGCCAGCAGCCAAGCTAGGACAGATGGAAACACCATATATTTT. V usage is TRBV4-2 and J usage is TRBJ1-3; tentatively, D is TRBD1 (6 bases). Germline CDR1 reads LGHNA; CDR2 reads YNFKEQ. V lost 1 base and J lost 3, with 10 bases in between. This CDR3 is built from 15 residues.

V and J are TRBV2 and TRBJ2-7; 14 bases are shared with TRBD2. The germline V gene encodes CDR1 SNHLY and CDR2 FYNNEI. Trimming removed 3 bases from V and 6 bases from J; junction bases left unmatched: 7. This CDR3 is built from 16 residues. CDR3 in DNA: TGTGCCAGCAGTGAGACTAGCGGGAGGGTAAGTGGCGAGCAGTACTTC. It codes for CASSETSGRVSGEQYF.

This chain uses TRBV7-9 with TRBJ2-5; D unresolved. The germline V gene has CDR1 SEHNR and CDR2 FQNEAQ (reference sequence). The CDR3 loop spans 11 amino acids. Trimming removed 8 bases from V and 5 bases from J, with 9 bases in between. CDR3 protein: CASGAGETQYF. Here the CDR3 DNA reads TGTGCCAGCGGCGCTGGGGAGACCCAGTACTTC.

The chain uses TRBV11-3 and TRBJ2-5, with D tentatively TRBD1 or TRBD2 (5 bases each). The V gene lost 3 bases and the J gene lost 2 bases, with 10 bases spanning the gap. The CDR3 consists of 14 residues. CDR1 is SGHNT, CDR2 YENEEA, per germline. The CDR3 region has the DNA TGTGCCAGCAGCTTGACAGCGGATCAAGAGACCCAGTACTTC. This codes for CASSLTADQETQYF.

The gene calls are TRBV10-3 and TRBJ1-6, with 9 nucleotides matching TRBD1. The CDR3 contains 13 residues. V shed 5 bases and J 9 bases; nucleotides not matched to a gene: 2. Germline CDR1 ENHRY, CDR2 SYGVKD. The CDR3 coding sequence is TGTGCCATCAGTCCGGGACAGGGTTCACCCCTCCACTTT. It is translated as CAISPGQGSPLHF.

The rearrangement links TRBV29-1 to TRBJ1-1; 8 nucleotides agree with TRBD1. J was trimmed by 2 bases and V by 7 bases; bases with no gene match: 6. CDR1 is SQVTM and CDR2 is ANQGSEA in the germline V gene. This CDR3 has 13 residues. The DNA of the CDR3 is TGCAGCGCCGGCGACAGGGGTAACACTGAAGCTTTCTTT. Amino acid sequence: CSAGDRGNTEAFF.

In its sample, this clone was seen a few times. This sequence joins TRBV18 and TRBJ1-1; D remains unclear. The ends were cut back, 3 bases at V and 0 bases at J, with 11 bases in the middle. Germline lookup yields CDR1 KGHSH and CDR2 LQKENI. CDR3 size: 15 residues. The chain's CDR3 is CASSPIEGLNTEAFF. DNA for the CDR3: TGTGCCAGCTCACCCATCGAGGGTCTGAACACTGAAGCTTTCTTT.

This clone appeared once. Different DNA sequences within this sample yield the same CDR3. The chain combines TRBV7-8 with TRBJ2-7, with TRBD1 identical over 10 bases. The germline V gene encodes CDR1 SGHVS and CDR2 FQNEAQ. With 5 bases clipped from V and 3 bases from J, the junction kept 4 bases outside the gene matches. The CDR3 is 14 amino acids. Here the CDR3 reads CASSPRTGGYEQYF. The CDR3 DNA sequence: TGTGCCAGCAGCCCCCGGACAGGGGGCTACGAGCAGTACTTC.

The chain employs TRBV19 and TRBJ1-6; no clear D. With 6 bases removed from V and 0 bases from J, the gap between germline ends came to 6 bases. The V gene's germline CDR1 is LNHDA and CDR2 SQIVND (reference sequence). This CDR3 is built from 14 residues. The CDR3 coding sequence is TGTGCCAGTAGACAGAGCTCCTATAATTCACCCCTCCACTTT. Encoded protein: CASRQSSYNSPLHF.

The chain recombines TRBV6-6 with TRBJ2-2; 7 bases map to TRBD2. The V and J ends lost 4 bases and 7 bases, in that order; junction bases with no gene match: 6. The CDR3 loop spans 14 amino acids. Germline lookup yields CDR1 MNHNY and CDR2 SVGAGI (reference sequence). CDR3 region: CASSFTSAGGELFF. The CDR3 nucleotides read TGTGCCAGCAGTTTCACTAGCGCGGGCGGGGAGCTGTTTTTT.